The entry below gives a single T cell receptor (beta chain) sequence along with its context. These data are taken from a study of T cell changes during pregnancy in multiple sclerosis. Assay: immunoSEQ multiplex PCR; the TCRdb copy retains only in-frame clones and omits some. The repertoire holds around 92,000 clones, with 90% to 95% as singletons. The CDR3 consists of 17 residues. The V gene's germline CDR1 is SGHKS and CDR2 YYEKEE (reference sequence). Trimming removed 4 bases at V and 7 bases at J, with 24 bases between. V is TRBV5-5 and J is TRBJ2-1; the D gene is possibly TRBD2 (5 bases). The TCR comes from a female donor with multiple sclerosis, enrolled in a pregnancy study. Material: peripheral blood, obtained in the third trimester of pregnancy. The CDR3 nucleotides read TGTGCCAGCAGCCCCCCCGGGGTACCAGGAGTACGGAATGAGCAGTTCTTC. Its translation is CASSPPGVPGVRNEQFF.